A single sample is the source of the 19 T cell receptor beta chains below, sequenced in a study of blood T cell repertoires in COVID-19 (dated by TCRdb to the early 2020s). Receptors were amplified or captured by the immunoSEQ multiplex PCR assay. Imported from immuneACCESS, the table was reduced by TCRdb to in-frame sequences with V and J called. These copies leave out some clones; in studies compared against another copy, an unresolved V gene accounts for under half, and the cause of the remainder is not known. The table for this sample lists under 300,000 clones; around 86% of them were counted only once. The ten largest clonotypes hold less than 2% of the sample. Input material: PBMCs or T cells enriched from blood (not recorded which). Source of these receptors: a middle-aged woman who had recovered from COVID-19.

This chain links TRBV30 with TRBJ2-6; a possible D gene is TRBD1 (6 bases). With 5 bases removed from V and 4 bases from J, the gap between germline ends came to 15 bases. This CDR3 has 15 amino acids. The germline V gene encodes CDR1 GTSNPN and CDR2 SVGIG (reference sequence). The CDR3 DNA reads TGTGCCTGGGATGGACAGCCCAGGGGGGCCAACGTCCTGACTTTC. The encoded protein is CAWDGQPRGANVLTF.

The genes are TRBV3-1 (or the pseudogene TRBV3-2) and TRBJ2-1; 12 bases map to TRBD1. The CDR3 length is 15 residues. V lost 3 bases to trimming and J lost 7 bases; unmatched junction nucleotides: 4. CDR1 and CDR2 from the germline V gene are LGHDT and YNNKEL (reference sequence). The CDR3 here is CASSQRDRGRNEQFF. For the CDR3, the DNA is TGTGCCAGCAGCCAGAGGGACAGGGGGCGAAATGAGCAGTTCTTC.

A single count supports this clone. The rearrangement joins TRBV7-9 to TRBJ2-7, with D possibly matching TRBD2 (6 bases). The V and J ends lost 1 base and 4 bases respectively, with 11 bases between them. CDR3 length: 14 residues. The germline V gene encodes CDR1 SEHNR and CDR2 FQNEAQ (reference sequence). CDR3 nucleotide sequence: TGTGCCAGCAGCTTAGGGGCCGGGGGTTACGAGCAGTACTTC. Encoded protein: CASSLGAGGYEQYF.

The chain employs TRBV5-4 and TRBJ1-1, with a weak D call TRBD1 (5 bases). Germline V gene data show CDR1 as SGHNT and CDR2 as YYREEE (reference sequence). This CDR3 has 16 amino acids. Trimming pared 4 bases from V and 0 bases from J, leaving 16 bases between. CDR3 in amino acids: CASSPWMAGLNTEAFF. The CDR3 DNA sequence: TGTGCCAGCAGCCCTTGGATGGCAGGGTTGAACACTGAAGCTTTCTTT.

In nucleotides, the CDR3 is TGTGCCAGCAGCCGCCCCGGGACAGGGGGCGGCGAGCAGTACTTC. Its protein product is CASSRPGTGGGEQYF. V gene TRBV3-1 (or the pseudogene TRBV3-2) combines with J gene TRBJ2-7; 12 bases are a match to TRBD1. CDR3 length: 15 residues. Germline CDR1 reads LGHDT; CDR2 reads YNNKEL (reference sequence). Trimming cost V 4 bases and J 6 bases; bases outside gene matches: 7.

The V and J genes are TRBV2 and TRBJ2-7, with D possibly TRBD1 on 6 matching bases. Germline-derived CDR1 and CDR2 are SNHLY and FYNNEI. The CDR3 length is 14 residues. Trimming took off 2 bases at V and 0 bases at J, with 8 bases between the two ends. As DNA, the CDR3 is TGTGCCAGCAGTGAACGGGACATCTCCTACGAGCAGTACTTC. It translates to CASSERDISYEQYF.

The rearrangement links TRBV9 to TRBJ1-1; tentatively, D is TRBD1 (5 bases). The V end was cut by 4 bases, the J end by 10 bases, with 23 bases between. Per germline, CDR1 SGDLS and CDR2 YYNGEE. The CDR3 is made up of 15 amino acids. The CDR3 region has the DNA TGTGCCAGCAGCCCGTCCTCCCCCGGGGGTGGGCGAGCTTTCTTT. This codes for CASSPSSPGGGRAFF. The full variable domain, its missing parts supplied by reference TRBV9 and TRBJ1-1, is DSGVTQTPKHLITATGQRVTLRCSPRSGDLSVYWYQQSLDQGLQFLIQYYNGEERAKGNILERFSAQQFPDLHSELNLSSLELGDSALYFCASSPSSPGGGRAFFGQGTRLTVV.

Comments on this clone: The sample has other DNA sequences that encode this CDR3 too. This chain connects TRBV9 to TRBJ2-2; 14 nucleotides match TRBD2. The CDR3 spans 16 residues. CDR1 is SGDLS and CDR2 is YYNGEE in the germline V gene. Unmatched junction bases numbered 4, after V lost 2 bases and J lost 7 bases. CDR3 nucleotide sequence: TGTGCCAGCAGCGTGGGACTAGCGGGAGTTAGCGGGGAGCTGTTTTTT. Its translation is CASSVGLAGVSGELFF.

The J gene is TRBJ1-3, the V gene TRBV21-1; the table's D gene call, TRBD1, was not cross checked with the DNA. TRBV21-1 is an annotated pseudogene. The CDR3 consists of 15 residues. The CDR3 sequence: CASSKGRGHGNTIYF. The CDR3 nucleotides read TGTGCCAGCAGCAAAGGGAGGGGGCATGGAAACACCATATATTTT.

CDR3 coding DNA: TGTGCCAGCAGCTTATCCCTGGGACGCACAAGGGGGTACACTGAAGCTTTCTTT. This encodes CASSLSLGRTRGYTEAFF. The chain carries TRBV7-2 and TRBJ1-1; the D gene is possibly TRBD1 (6 bases). This CDR3 has 18 residues. V lost 2 bases to trimming and J lost 3 bases, with 22 bases between them. Germline lookup yields CDR1 SGHTA and CDR2 FQGNSA.

This clone showed up just a few times. The gene calls are TRBV19 and TRBJ2-5, with 7 nucleotides matching TRBD1. This CDR3 has 15 residues. The trim removed 5 bases at V and 0 bases at J, leaving 6 bases unmatched. Germline V gene sequence: CDR1 LNHDA, CDR2 SQIVND (reference sequence). The CDR3 protein is CASSPGGFYQETQYF. The CDR3 bases are TGTGCCAGTAGTCCAGGGGGTTTCTACCAAGAGACCCAGTACTTC.

The genes are TRBV6-2 or TRBV6-3 and TRBJ1-1; 11 bases match TRBD1. J was trimmed by 4 bases and V by 5 bases; bases with no gene match: 6. Germline V CDR1 and CDR2: MNHEY, SVGEGT. The CDR3 is made up of 15 amino acids. CDR3 sequence reads: CASSRGGTGGTEAFF. The CDR3, as DNA: TGTGCCAGCAGTAGGGGAGGGACAGGGGGCACTGAAGCTTTCTTT.

The V call is TRBV4-1, the J call TRBJ2-7, with D tentatively TRBD1 (6 bases). Trimming pared 0 bases from V and 1 base from J, leaving 16 bases between. The V gene's germline CDR1 is MGHRA and CDR2 YSYEKL. This CDR3 comprises 17 residues. CDR3 residues: CASSQDGLYGTSYEQYF. In DNA, the CDR3 is TGCGCCAGCAGCCAAGACGGGCTCTACGGGACATCCTACGAGCAGTACTTC.

V gene TRBV5-5 combines with J gene TRBJ1-1; 7 bases map to TRBD1. The V gene end was trimmed by 5 bases and the J gene end by 5 bases; junction bases not matched to a gene: 9. Germline-derived CDR1 and CDR2 are SGHKS and YYEKEE (reference sequence). The CDR3 has 14 amino acids. The CDR3 bases are TGTGCCAGCAGGGCCGGGACAGTACTTACTGAAGCTTTCTTT. Encoded protein: CASRAGTVLTEAFF.

The rearrangement links TRBV5-1 to TRBJ2-7; perhaps TRBD1 as D (5 bases). Deletions cut 4 bases from V and 7 bases from J, with 18 bases between. Germline V CDR1 and CDR2: SGHRS, YFSETQ. The CDR3 has 14 amino acids. This CDR3 reads CASSHQGQLREQYF. CDR3 coding DNA: TGCGCCAGCAGCCACCAGGGTCAGTTGCGGGAGCAGTACTTC.

This sequence joins TRBV7-9 and TRBJ2-7; 11 bases fit TRBD1. V dropped 2 bases and J dropped 4; count of bases not matched to a gene: 4. The germline CDR1 and CDR2 sequences are SEHNR and FQNEAQ (reference sequence). The CDR3 has 15 amino acids. CDR3 residues: CASSLIGQGAYEQYF. The CDR3 region has the DNA TGTGCCAGCAGCTTAATAGGACAGGGGGCTTACGAGCAGTACTTC.

This chain links TRBV7-6 with TRBJ2-7; D may be TRBD1 (7 bases). V dropped 8 bases and J dropped 2 bases, with 22 bases sitting between them. CDR1 and CDR2 (germline): SGHVS, FNYEAQ. The CDR3 loop spans 16 amino acids. In nucleotides, the CDR3 is TGTGCCAGCTCGAGGTACCCACAGGGGAGGACCTACGAGCAGTACTTC. It encodes CASSRYPQGRTYEQYF.

As DNA, the CDR3 is TGTGCCAGTAGTAATCAGGGTGGTGAAAAACTGTTTTTT. It yields the protein CASSNQGGEKLFF. The chain carries TRBV19 and TRBJ1-4, with D maybe TRBD1 (5 bases). Trimming cost V 4 bases and J 7 bases, with 10 bases left between them. Germline CDR1 LNHDA, CDR2 SQIVND (reference sequence). The CDR3 is 13 amino acids.

V is TRBV7-3 and J is TRBJ2-3; D perhaps matches TRBD1 (7 bases). The germline V gene has CDR1 SGHTA and CDR2 FQGTGA. Deletions cut 2 bases from V and 2 bases from J, with 11 bases between. This CDR3 is 15 amino acids long. The CDR3 DNA reads as TGTGCCAGCAGCTTAGGCGGGACAGCCACAGATACGCAGTATTTT. Encoded protein: CASSLGGTATDTQYF.